The 23 T cell receptor beta chains listed next were all sequenced from one sample in a study of blood T cell repertoires in COVID-19. Method: immunoSEQ multiplex PCR; TCRdb's copy keeps in-frame clones and lacks some. This table holds 250,000 to 350,000 clones, around 88% found once. The specimen sequenced was peripheral blood. These receptors were collected from a woman aged 45-65 years with acute or convalescent COVID-19.

The CDR3 protein is CASSLNRLTNEKLFF. The CDR3 DNA reads TGCGCCAGCAGCTTGAACAGGCTAACTAATGAAAAACTGTTTTTT. V usage is TRBV5-1 and J usage is TRBJ1-4; possibly TRBD1 for D (5 bases). Germline CDR1 SGHRS, CDR2 YFSETQ. The CDR3 runs to 15 residues. The V and J ends lost 1 base and 1 base respectively, with 8 bases between them.

The genes are TRBV2 and TRBJ2-4; D is unresolved. The CDR3 runs 12 residues. V was trimmed by 9 bases and J by 9 bases, leaving 15 bases between them. Germline CDR1 is SNHLY and CDR2 is FYNNEI. The chain's CDR3 is CAREKTGGIQYF. The CDR3 DNA sequence: TGTGCCAGGGAAAAAACCGGCGGCATTCAGTACTTC.

This chain joins TRBV18 and TRBJ2-7; D is perhaps TRBD2 (5 bases). Germline V gene sequence: CDR1 KGHSH, CDR2 LQKENI. There are 19 residues in the CDR3. V was cut by 2 bases and J by 4 bases, with 27 bases left in between. CDR3 sequence (DNA): TGTGCCAGCTCACCAAGAGGGAGCATGCCTAACCAGTTAGGGTACGAGCAGTACTTC. This sequence encodes CASSPRGSMPNQLGYEQYF.

The V call is TRBV12-5, the J call TRBJ2-1, with 11 nucleotides matching TRBD2. Germline V gene data show CDR1 as LGHNT and CDR2 as FRNRAP. CDR3 length: 15 residues. J gave up 8 bases and V 2 bases, and 5 bases lay outside the gene matches. The CDR3 spells CASGLIAGGAYEQFF. DNA for the CDR3: TGTGCTAGTGGTTTGATAGCGGGAGGGGCCTATGAGCAGTTCTTC.

This chain joins TRBV2 and TRBJ1-2; perhaps TRBD1 as D (5 bases). CDR1 SNHLY and CDR2 FYNNEI come from the germline V gene. V lost 6 bases, J lost 9 bases, and 20 bases lay in between. The CDR3 runs 14 residues. The CDR3 loop is CASRMDTSYGRYTF. CDR3 sequence (DNA): TGTGCCAGCAGAATGGACACATCCTATGGTCGCTACACCTTC.

The chain carries TRBV7-9 and TRBJ2-7; a weak D match, TRBD1 (5 bases). Between the trimmed V and J ends, which lost 5 bases and 0 bases, there was a span of 8 bases. This CDR3 region has 13 residues. Germline V gene data show CDR1 as SEHNR and CDR2 as FQNEAQ (reference sequence). The CDR3 loop is CASSVQGSYEQYF. The CDR3, as DNA: TGTGCCAGCAGCGTTCAGGGCTCCTACGAGCAGTACTTC.

This chain connects TRBV5-1 to TRBJ1-2, with D perhaps TRBD1 (5 bases). V lost 3 bases and J lost 6, with 18 bases in between. CDR1 is SGHRS and CDR2 is YFSETQ in the germline V gene. The CDR3 is 15 amino acids. The CDR3 sequence is CASSWVGPFSHGYTF. The CDR3, as DNA: TGCGCCAGCAGCTGGGTGGGGCCCTTCAGCCATGGCTACACCTTC.

The CDR3, as DNA: TGTGCCAGCAGTTATCTAGGCGTACGCGAGACCAACGTCCTGACTTTC. Amino acids: CASSYLGVRETNVLTF. The V call is TRBV6-2 or TRBV6-3, the J call TRBJ2-6, with D uncertain. CDR3 length equals 16 residues. The V end was cut by 3 bases, the J end by 8 bases, with 17 bases between. Germline V CDR1 and CDR2: MNHEY, SVGEGT.

The genes are TRBV13 and TRBJ2-7; tentative D call: TRBD1 (6 bases). CDR1 is PRHDT, CDR2 FYEKMQ, per germline (reference sequence). The V end lost 3 bases, the J end lost 5 bases, and 23 bases lay between the germline ends. The CDR3 contains 17 residues. The CDR3 sequence is CASSFSVTWTVANEQYF. Here the CDR3 DNA reads TGTGCCAGCAGCTTCTCAGTTACCTGGACAGTTGCGAACGAGCAGTACTTC.

The chain links TRBV9 to TRBJ2-3, with 9 bases that match TRBD2. The trim removed 3 bases at V and 3 bases at J, leaving 2 bases unmatched. This CDR3 contains 14 residues. Germline values: CDR1 SGDLS, CDR2 YYNGEE. CDR3: CASSGSGRTDTQYF. The CDR3 coding sequence is TGTGCCAGCAGCGGTAGCGGGAGAACAGATACGCAGTATTTT.

The rearrangement links TRBV4-2 to TRBJ2-3; a possible D gene is TRBD2 (6 bases). CDR1 is LGHNA and CDR2 is YNFKEQ in the germline V gene. The CDR3 loop spans 17 amino acids. V shed 5 bases and J shed 5 bases, with 23 bases lying between them. Here the CDR3 reads CASSKAGGLQGGDTQYF. The CDR3, as DNA: TGTGCCAGCAGCAAGGCCGGGGGACTTCAAGGAGGAGATACGCAGTATTTT.

The chain has TRBV2 and TRBJ2-5; the D gene is possibly TRBD1 (5 bases). CDR3 length: 14 amino acids. The V gene's germline CDR1 is SNHLY and CDR2 FYNNEI. Trimming shortened V by 1 base and J by 7 bases, and 13 bases separated the two germline ends. Here the CDR3 DNA reads TGTGCCAGCAGTGAAGTAGCCTTCCAGGGGACCCAGTACTTC. Translated: CASSEVAFQGTQYF.

The J gene is TRBJ2-7, the V gene TRBV29-1, with TRBD1 identical over 9 bases. Unmatched junction bases numbered 4, after V lost 5 bases and J lost 2 bases. This CDR3 contains 13 residues. Germline assignment: CDR1 SQVTM and CDR2 ANQGSEA. CDR3 amino acids: CSVTTGGTYEQYF. CDR3 bases: TGCAGCGTTACGACAGGGGGAACCTACGAGCAGTACTTC.

This rearrangement joins TRBV7-2 to TRBJ2-5; tentative D call: TRBD1 (6 bases). Trimming removed 1 base at V and 7 bases at J, with 25 bases between. Germline CDR1 reads SGHTA; CDR2 reads FQGNSA. This CDR3 region has 18 residues. The CDR3 DNA reads TGTGCCAGCAGCTTAGGAGGGACAAGGACCGGCTTGAGCTTGACCCAGTACTTC. Its protein product is CASSLGGTRTGLSLTQYF.

The chain employs TRBV27 and TRBJ2-7; TRBD1 aligns across 9 bases. The CDR3 runs to 15 residues. CDR1 MNHEY and CDR2 SMNVEV come from the germline V gene (reference sequence). V was clipped by 5 bases and J by 4 bases; unmatched bases: 9. The CDR3 is CASSPKGTGSYEQYF. The CDR3 DNA follows: TGTGCCAGCAGTCCTAAAGGGACAGGGTCGTACGAGCAGTACTTC.

This clone has only a few counts. The chain uses TRBV4-2 and TRBJ2-1; 7 bases align to TRBD2. The V and J ends lost 1 base and 2 bases, in that order; junction bases with no gene match: 2. In germline, CDR1 is LGHNA, CDR2 YNFKEQ. The CDR3 extends over 15 amino acids. The CDR3: CASSQAAGAYNEQFF. Written as DNA, the CDR3 is TGTGCCAGCAGCCAAGCGGCGGGAGCCTACAATGAGCAGTTCTTC.

This rearrangement joins TRBV4-3 to TRBJ1-5; TRBD1 agrees at 8 bases. The CDR3 runs to 18 residues. The germline gives CDR1 LGHNA, CDR2 YSLEER. The trim removed 0 bases at V and 5 bases at J, leaving 12 bases unmatched. This CDR3 is CASSQEAPPAGGDQPQHF. The CDR3, as DNA: TGCGCCAGCAGCCAAGAAGCCCCACCTGCAGGGGGCGATCAGCCCCAGCATTTT.

The V and J genes are TRBV30 and TRBJ2-5; TRBD1 agrees at 7 bases. The CDR3 is made up of 16 amino acids. V shed 1 base, J shed 4 bases, and the junction held 12 bases outside the gene matches. The germline V gene has CDR1 GTSNPN and CDR2 SVGIG (reference sequence). The chain's CDR3 is CAWSGRTGLRLETQYF. The CDR3 DNA reads as TGTGCCTGGAGTGGTCGGACAGGCTTGAGATTAGAGACCCAGTACTTC. The full variable domain, rest sourced from reference TRBV30 and TRBJ2-5, is SQTIHQWPATLVQPVGSPLSLECTVEGTSNPNLYWYRQAAGRGLQLLFYSVGIGQISSEVPQNLSASRPQDRQFILSSKKLLLSDSGFYLCAWSGRTGLRLETQYFGPGTRLLVL.

The rearrangement uses TRBV11-3 and TRBJ2-3; 9 nucleotides line up with TRBD1. CDR1 and CDR2 (germline): SGHNT, YENEEA. The length of the CDR3 is 14 residues. The J segment lost 3 bases and the V segment lost 5 bases, leaving 3 bases of the junction unmatched. The CDR3: CASSRDRETDTQYF. The CDR3 region has the DNA TGTGCCAGCAGCCGGGACAGGGAGACAGATACGCAGTATTTT.

CDR3 DNA sequence: TGCGCCAGCAGCTCACAGGGGGGTGACACTGAAGCTTTCTTT. Amino acid sequence: CASSSQGGDTEAFF. The chain couples TRBV5-1 to TRBJ1-1, with 8 bases aligning to TRBD1. V was pared by 3 bases and J by 3 bases, with 4 bases of the junction left unmatched. The CDR3 covers 14 residues. The germline CDR1 and CDR2 sequences are SGHRS and YFSETQ.

This chain connects TRBV28 to TRBJ2-4; perhaps TRBD1 as D (6 bases). CDR1 is MDHEN and CDR2 is SYDVKM in the germline V gene. Trimming pared 6 bases from V and 0 bases from J, leaving 21 bases between. The CDR3 runs 18 residues. The CDR3 spells CASSRTGTRGLAKNIQYF. In DNA, the CDR3 is TGTGCCAGCAGCCGCACCGGGACAAGGGGCTTAGCCAAAAACATTCAGTACTTC. Full variable domain (outside the CDR3, taken from reference TRBV28 and TRBJ2-4): DVKVTQSSRYLVKRTGEKVFLECVQDMDHENMFWYRQDPGLGLRLIYFSYDVKMKEKGDIPEGYSVSREKKERFSLILESASTNQTSMYLCASSRTGTRGLAKNIQYFGAGTRLSVL.

V and J are TRBV28 and TRBJ1-1; a weak D match, TRBD1 (5 bases). The CDR3 sequence is 16 residues long. CDR1 is MDHEN and CDR2 is SYDVKM in the germline V gene. Trimming cost V 2 bases and J 7 bases, with 20 bases left between them. CDR3 sequence: CASSLGTAGNRVEAFF. CDR3 DNA: TGTGCCAGCAGTTTAGGAACCGCAGGGAACCGGGTTGAAGCTTTCTTT.

The chain couples TRBV2 to TRBJ2-2, with TRBD2 matching 8 bases. V lost 1 base and J lost 2; bases outside the gene matches: 3. The CDR3 runs to 16 residues. Germline loops: CDR1 SNHLY, CDR2 FYNNEI. The DNA for the CDR3 is TGTGCCAGCAGTGAAGGGCGGGAGGCCAACACCGGGGAGCTGTTTTTT. Translating gives CASSEGREANTGELFF.